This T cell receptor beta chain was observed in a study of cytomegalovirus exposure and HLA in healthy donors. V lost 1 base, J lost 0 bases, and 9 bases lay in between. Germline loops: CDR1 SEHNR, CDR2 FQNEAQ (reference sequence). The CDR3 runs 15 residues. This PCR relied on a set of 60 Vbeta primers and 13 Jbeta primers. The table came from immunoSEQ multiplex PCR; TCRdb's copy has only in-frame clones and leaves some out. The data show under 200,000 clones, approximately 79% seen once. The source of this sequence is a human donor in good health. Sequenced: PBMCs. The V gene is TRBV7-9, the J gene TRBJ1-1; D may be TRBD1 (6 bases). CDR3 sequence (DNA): TGTGCCAGCAGCTTAGTTGAGGGGGTGAACACTGAAGCTTTCTTT. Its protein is CASSLVEGVNTEAFF.